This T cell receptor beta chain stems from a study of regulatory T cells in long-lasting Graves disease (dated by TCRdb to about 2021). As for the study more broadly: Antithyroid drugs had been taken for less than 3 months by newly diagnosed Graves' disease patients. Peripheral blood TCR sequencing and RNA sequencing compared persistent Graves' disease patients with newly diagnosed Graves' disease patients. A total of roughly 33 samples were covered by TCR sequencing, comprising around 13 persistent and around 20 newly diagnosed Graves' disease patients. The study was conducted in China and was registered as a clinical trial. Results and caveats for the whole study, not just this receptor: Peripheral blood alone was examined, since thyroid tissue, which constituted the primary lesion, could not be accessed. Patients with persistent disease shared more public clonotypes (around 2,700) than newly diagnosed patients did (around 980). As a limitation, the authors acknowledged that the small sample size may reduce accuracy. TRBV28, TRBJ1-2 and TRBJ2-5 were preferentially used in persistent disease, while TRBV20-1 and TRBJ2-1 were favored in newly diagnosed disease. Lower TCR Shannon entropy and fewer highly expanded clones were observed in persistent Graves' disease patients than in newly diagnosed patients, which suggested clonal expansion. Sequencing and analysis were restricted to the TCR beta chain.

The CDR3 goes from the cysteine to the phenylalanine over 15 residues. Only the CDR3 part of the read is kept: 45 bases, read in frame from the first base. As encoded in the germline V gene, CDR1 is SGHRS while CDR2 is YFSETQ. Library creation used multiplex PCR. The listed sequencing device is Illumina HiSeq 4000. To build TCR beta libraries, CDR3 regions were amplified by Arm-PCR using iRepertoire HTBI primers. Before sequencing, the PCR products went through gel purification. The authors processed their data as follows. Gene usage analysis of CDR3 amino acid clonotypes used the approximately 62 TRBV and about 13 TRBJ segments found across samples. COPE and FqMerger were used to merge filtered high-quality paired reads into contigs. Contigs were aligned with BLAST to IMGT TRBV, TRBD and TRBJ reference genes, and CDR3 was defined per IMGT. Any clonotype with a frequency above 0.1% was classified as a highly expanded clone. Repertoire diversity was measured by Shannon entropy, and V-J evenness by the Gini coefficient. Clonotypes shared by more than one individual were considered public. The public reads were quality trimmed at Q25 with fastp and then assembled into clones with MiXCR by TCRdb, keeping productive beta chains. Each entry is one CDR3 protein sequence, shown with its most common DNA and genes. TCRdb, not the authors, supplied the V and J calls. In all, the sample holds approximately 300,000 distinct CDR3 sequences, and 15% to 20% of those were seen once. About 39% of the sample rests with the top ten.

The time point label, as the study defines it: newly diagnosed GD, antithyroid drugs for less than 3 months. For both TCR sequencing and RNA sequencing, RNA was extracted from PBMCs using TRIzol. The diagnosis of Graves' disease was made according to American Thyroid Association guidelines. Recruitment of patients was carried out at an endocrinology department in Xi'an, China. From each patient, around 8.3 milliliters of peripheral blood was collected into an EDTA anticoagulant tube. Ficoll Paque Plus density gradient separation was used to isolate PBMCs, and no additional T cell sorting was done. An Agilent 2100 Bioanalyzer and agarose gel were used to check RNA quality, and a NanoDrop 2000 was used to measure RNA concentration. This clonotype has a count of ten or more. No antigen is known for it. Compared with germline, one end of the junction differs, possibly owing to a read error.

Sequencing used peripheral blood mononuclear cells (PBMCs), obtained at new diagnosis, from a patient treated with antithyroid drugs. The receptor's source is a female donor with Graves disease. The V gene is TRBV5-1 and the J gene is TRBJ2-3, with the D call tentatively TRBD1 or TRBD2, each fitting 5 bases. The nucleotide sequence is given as TGTGCCAGCAGCTTGGGGGTCCTTAGCACAGATACGCAGTATTTT. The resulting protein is CASSLGVLSTDTQYF.